The source of this T cell receptor (beta chain) is a study of T cell changes during pregnancy in multiple sclerosis (dated by TCRdb to about 2019). Context from the whole study: In women with multiple sclerosis, the researchers looked at how the T cell repertoire shifted as pregnancy progressed.

A remark on this clone: It lacks a known antigen. The germline gene is not matched at one end of the junction; a read error may be the cause.

The library was prepared using the immunoSEQ multiplex PCR assay. In its TCRdb copy, this immuneACCESS table keeps in-frame sequences only and misses some clones. Where compared with another copy, unresolved V genes explain less than half of these, and the others have no known cause. The sample includes around 23,000 clones, with around nine tenths observed a single time. The ten largest clones capture 9.4% of the sample. From a lookup of the germline V gene (reference sequence), CDR1 and CDR2 are LNHDA and SQIVND. The CDR3 spans 16 residues, from the cysteine through the phenylalanine. The entry retains the CDR3 DNA only, 48 bases that are in frame from base 1.

Rearrangement joined TRBV19 to TRBJ2-1, with the D gene too uncertain to name. Sequenced material: CD8+ T cells from peripheral blood mononuclear cells, taken in the third trimester of pregnancy. The clonotype comes from a female donor in good health, enrolled as a control in a pregnancy study. Here is the DNA: TGTGCCAGTAGTATAGTGGGCAGTTCACCCTACAGTGAGCAGTTCTTC. This codes for CASSIVGSSPYSEQFF.